A selection of T cell receptor beta chains follows, all from one sample in a study of blood T cell repertoires in COVID-19. Libraries were prepared by immunoSEQ multiplex PCR; TCRdb keeps only in-frame clonotypes and omits some of them. The sample shows just under 150,000 clones, approximately 85% of them seen only once. Specimen: peripheral blood. The source is a human donor with acute or convalescent COVID-19. The donor label of this sample is uncertain. Both conserved end residues are part of each CDR3.

v_gene | CDR3aa
TRBV3-1/TRBV3-2 | CASSQGQGAQSEQYF
TRBV5-4 | CASSLSSWGGRTDTQYF
TRBV4-2 | CASSQGGRGGTGELFF
TRBV4-1 | CASSQERTGVGNTEAFF
TRBV5-1 | CASSPGTGQETQYF
TRBV5-6 | CASSLSQGSEKLFF
TRBV12-5 | CASGLTGSLYGYTF
TRBV20-1 | CSARTGGGYTF
TRBV13 | CASSSTSGTGELFF
TRBV30 | CAWSAVGEQYF
TRBV10-3 | CAISESILLSGNTIYF
TRBV28 | CASSLAGNTEAFF
TRBV19 | CASSQTGWDYGYTF
TRBV19 | CASSYPPGMGQPQHF
TRBV7-3 | CASSLTTATTGELFF
TRBV28 | CAGTRQGGQPQHF
TRBV19 | CASSMLTTGVSGYTF
TRBV19 | CASSNTGDARTDTQYF
TRBV28 | CASSPVGHLATNEKLFF
TRBV3-1/TRBV3-2 | CASSQEIRRGVRTDTQYF
TRBV12-1 | CASSFEFGGGGSTAEQYF
TRBV5-4 | CASSANRVSTF
TRBV29-1 | CSVAQGSTGELFF
TRBV19 | CASSSDRDYGYTF